This entry features one T cell receptor (beta chain) sequence. Its cognate antigen is unknown. This record comes from a study of cytomegalovirus exposure and HLA in healthy donors. Overall study context: A preliminary data release comprised 80 million to 95 million unique TCRs obtained from HLA-typed donors.

The germline V gene has CDR1 SGHRS and CDR2 YFSETQ. Trimming stripped 0 bases from V and 3 bases from J, with 10 bases between. The CDR3 has 14 residues. The PCR had 60 Vbeta and 13 Jbeta primers. Clones were read by immunoSEQ multiplex PCR, and TCRdb kept only the in-frame ones, dropping some. This table has 90,000 to 120,000 clones, 81% appearing once. The study's findings and limits: In vitro checks showed that a few CMV-associated chains really do target CMV antigens.

The sample taken for sequencing was PBMCs. The clonotype comes from a man aged 30 to 45 in good health and CMV-seronegative. V is TRBV5-1 and J is TRBJ2-7; D unresolved. CDR3 DNA sequence: TGCGCCAGCAGCTTGGCAGACCTAGGCTACGAGCAGTACTTC. Encoded protein: CASSLADLGYEQYF.